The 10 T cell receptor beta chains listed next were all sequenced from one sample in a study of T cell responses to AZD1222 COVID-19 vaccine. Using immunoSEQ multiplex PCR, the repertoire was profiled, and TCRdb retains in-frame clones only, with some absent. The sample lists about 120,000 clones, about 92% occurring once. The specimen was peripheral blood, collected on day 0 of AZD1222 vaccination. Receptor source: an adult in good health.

This CDR3 is CASNKQGGYNEQFF. CDR3 DNA sequence: TGTGCCAGCAATAAACAGGGGGGATACAATGAGCAGTTCTTC. This chain uses TRBV6-5 with TRBJ2-1, with 8 positions matching TRBD1. This CDR3 has 14 amino acids. V lost 7 bases and J lost 4; bases outside the gene matches: 6. Germline V gene data show CDR1 as MNHEY and CDR2 as SVGAGI.

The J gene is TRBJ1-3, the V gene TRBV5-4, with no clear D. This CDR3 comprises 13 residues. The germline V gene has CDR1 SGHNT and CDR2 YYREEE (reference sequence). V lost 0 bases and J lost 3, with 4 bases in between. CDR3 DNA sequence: TGTGCCAGCAGCTTGGCCAGTGGAAACACCATATATTTT. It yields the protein CASSLASGNTIYF.

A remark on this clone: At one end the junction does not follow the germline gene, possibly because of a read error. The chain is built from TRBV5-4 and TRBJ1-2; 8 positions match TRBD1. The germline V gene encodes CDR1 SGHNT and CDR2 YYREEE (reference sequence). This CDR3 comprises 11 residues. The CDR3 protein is CASSLGTGLSF. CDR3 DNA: TGTGCCAGCAGCTTGGGGACAGGGTTATCCTTC.

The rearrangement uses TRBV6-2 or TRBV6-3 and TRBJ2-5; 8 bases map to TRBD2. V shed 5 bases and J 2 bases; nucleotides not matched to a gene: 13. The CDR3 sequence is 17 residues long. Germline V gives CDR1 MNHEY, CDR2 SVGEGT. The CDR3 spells CASSQQANIAGQETQYF. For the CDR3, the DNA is TGTGCCAGCAGTCAACAGGCCAATATAGCGGGACAAGAGACCCAGTACTTC.

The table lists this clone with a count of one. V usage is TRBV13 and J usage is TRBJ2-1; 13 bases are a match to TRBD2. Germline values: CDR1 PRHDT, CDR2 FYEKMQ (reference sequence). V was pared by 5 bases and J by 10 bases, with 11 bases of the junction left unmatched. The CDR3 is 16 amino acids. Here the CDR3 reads CASSTPGTSGIPEQFF. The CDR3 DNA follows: TGTGCCAGCAGCACTCCCGGGACTAGCGGGATTCCGGAGCAGTTCTTC.

For the CDR3, the DNA is TGTGCCAGCAGCCCTTGGGACTTAGCCTACGAGCAGTACTTC. This gives the protein CASSPWDLAYEQYF. V and J are TRBV3-1 (or the pseudogene TRBV3-2) and TRBJ2-7, with D tentatively TRBD2 (6 bases). This CDR3 is 14 amino acids long. The germline gives CDR1 LGHDT, CDR2 YNNKEL (reference sequence). V was cut by 4 bases and J by 2 bases, with 12 bases left in between.

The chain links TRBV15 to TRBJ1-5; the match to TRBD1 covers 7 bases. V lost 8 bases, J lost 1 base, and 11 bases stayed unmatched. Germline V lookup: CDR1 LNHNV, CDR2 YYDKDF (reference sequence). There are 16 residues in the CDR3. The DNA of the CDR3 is TGTGCCACCCGTACAGGGACAGAAAGGAGCAATCAGCCCCAGCATTTT. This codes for CATRTGTERSNQPQHF.

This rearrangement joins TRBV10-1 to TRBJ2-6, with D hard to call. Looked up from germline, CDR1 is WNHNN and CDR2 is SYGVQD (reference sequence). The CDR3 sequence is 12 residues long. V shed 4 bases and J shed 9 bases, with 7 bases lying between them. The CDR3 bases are TGCGCCAGCAGTGGGATCAGCAACGTCCTGACTTTC. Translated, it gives CASSGISNVLTF.

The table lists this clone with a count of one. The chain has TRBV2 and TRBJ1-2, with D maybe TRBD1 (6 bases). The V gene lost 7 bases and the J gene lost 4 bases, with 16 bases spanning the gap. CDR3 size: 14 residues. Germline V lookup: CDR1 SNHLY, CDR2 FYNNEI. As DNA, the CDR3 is TGTGCCAGCACCGGAATGAGGGGGAGCTATGGCTACACCTTC. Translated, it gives CASTGMRGSYGYTF.

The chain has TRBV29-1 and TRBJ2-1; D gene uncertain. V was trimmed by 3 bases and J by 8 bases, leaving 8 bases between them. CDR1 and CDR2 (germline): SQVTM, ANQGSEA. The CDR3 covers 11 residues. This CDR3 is CSVEGVDEQFF. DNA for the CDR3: TGCAGCGTTGAGGGTGTGGATGAGCAGTTCTTC.